This entry lists 7 T cell receptor beta chains sequenced from one sample in a study of blood T cells in healthy people across ages (dated by TCRdb to between 2015 and 2017). Libraries were built with 5' RACE. TCRdb records Illumina HiSeq 2500 as the sequencer. The second PCR ran for about 6 to 11 cycles and used a J-beta primer mix along with a sample-barcoded 5' primer. TCRdb trimmed public reads at Q25 via fastp, called clones via MiXCR and kept in-frame beta chains. Here each entry gathers all rows of one CDR3 protein and keeps the most common genes and DNA. For this sample there are some 900,000 distinct CDR3 sequences; 45% to 50% appear just once. The ten largest clonotypes hold about an eighth of the sample. The source material was blood. The receptors derive from a man aged 25 to 40 in good health.

This clonotype occurred many times. This chain joins TRBV7-9 and TRBJ2-1, with 11 bases that match TRBD2. V dropped 5 bases and J dropped 7; count of bases not matched to a gene: 7. Germline V gives CDR1 SEHNR, CDR2 FQNEAQ (reference sequence). The CDR3 is made up of 15 amino acids. This CDR3 is CASSHTSGGMNEQFF. As DNA, the CDR3 is TGTGCCAGCAGCCATACTAGCGGGGGTATGAATGAGCAGTTCTTC. Drawing the rest from reference TRBV7-9 and TRBJ2-1, the complete variable domain is DTGVSQNPRHKITKRGQNVTFRCDPISEHNRLYWYRQTLGQGPEFLTYFQNEAQLEKSRLLSDRFSAERPKGSFSTLEIQRTEQGDSAMYLCASSHTSGGMNEQFFGPGTRLTVL.

This clonotype was seen many times. This chain connects TRBV28 to TRBJ1-2; D is unresolved. The V gene lost 4 bases and the J gene lost 8 bases, with 11 bases spanning the gap. The CDR3 is 12 residues long. Germline CDR1 and CDR2: MDHEN and SYDVKM. Here the CDR3 DNA reads TGTGCCAGCAGTTCATCAGTCCGGGGCTACACCTTC. It is translated as CASSSSVRGYTF.

This clonotype appeared a few times. V usage is TRBV5-1 and J usage is TRBJ2-4, with TRBD1 matching 7 bases. The closer fit of TRBJ2-7 to the DNA end suggests the J call may be wrong. Germline V CDR1 and CDR2: SGHRS, YFSETQ. This CDR3 spans 14 amino acids. CDR3 nucleotide sequence: TGCGCCAGCAGCTTGGTTCCAGGGGGATACGAGCAGTACTTC. This translates into CASSLVPGGYEQYF.

The rearrangement links TRBV7-2 to TRBJ2-1; 13 nucleotides agree with TRBD2. Germline values: CDR1 SGHTA, CDR2 FQGNSA. Unmatched junction bases numbered 1, after V lost 2 bases and J lost 6 bases. CDR3 length equals 15 residues. The CDR3 DNA follows: TGTGCCAGCAGCTTACGGACTAGCGGGAGCAATGAGCAGTTCTTC. Translating gives CASSLRTSGSNEQFF.

This chain links TRBV3-1 with TRBJ2-7; D remains unclear. The CDR3 is 11 residues long. V was trimmed by 3 bases and J by 6 bases, leaving 6 bases between them. CDR1 and CDR2 (germline): LGHDT, YNNKEL (reference sequence). The CDR3 protein is CASSHMGEQYF. The CDR3 DNA reads TGTGCCAGCAGCCATATGGGCGAGCAGTACTTC.

With respect to this clonotype: One end of the junction does not line up with germline, which may come from a read error. The gene calls are TRBV7-9 and TRBJ2-3; D is undetermined. Germline-derived CDR1 and CDR2 are SEHNR and FQNEAQ (reference sequence). The CDR3 length is 15 residues. The CDR3 nucleotides are TGTACCAGCAGCCTGCCCGAACAGTCTATACATACGCAGTATTTT. Translation: CTSSLPEQSIHTQYF.

Here the CDR3 reads CASSDQDYNEQFF. DNA of the CDR3: TGTGCCAGCAGTGACCAGGATTACAATGAGCAGTTCTTC. The chain joins TRBV6-2 or TRBV6-3 to TRBJ2-1; no definite D call. This CDR3 has 13 amino acids. V lost 5 bases to trimming and J lost 4 bases, with 9 bases between them. Per the germline V gene, CDR1 is MNHEY and CDR2 is SVGEGT.